These T cell receptor beta chains were read from a single sample in a study of post-analysis software for immune sequencing data. TCRdb re-called the PCR reads through MiXCR, storing one row per CDR3 protein. The sample includes 250,000 to 300,000 distinct CDR3 sequences, 35% to 45% seen only once; the top ten take around 5%. Input material: blood. These receptor sequences come from a girl aged 5-17 years with multiple sclerosis. CDR3s leave out the opening cysteine and the closing phenylalanine or tryptophan. The order of the fields is clone size, J gene, D gene, V gene, CDR3 length, CDR3 protein. D genes are given only for firm matches. Size is stated for part of the rows, as once, few or many counts, or as a class when the clone is expanded.

>many|TRBJ2-6|.|TRBV7-9|17
ASSQTRGTSPEGANVLT
>many|TRBJ1-2|.|TRBV20-1|10
SATGRERGYT
>few|TRBJ1-1|.|TRBV5-1|12
ASSLVAMNTEAF
>many|TRBJ1-1|TRBD1|TRBV7-9|12
ASSLQGSGTEAF
>few|TRBJ1-1|.|TRBV21-1|16
ASSVPSGQPAFKAEAF
>many|TRBJ1-1|TRBD1|TRBV7-2|12
ASSAGTGNTEAF
>many|TRBJ2-1|.|TRBV18|12
ASSGQSSYNEQF
>.|TRBJ1-2|TRBD1|TRBV3-1|13
ASSLSGDSFYGYT
>few|TRBJ1-1|TRBD1|TRBV20-1|15
SARVSGTGGVNTEAF
>.|TRBJ2-1|TRBD2|TRBV6-2/TRBV6-3|13
ASSYPAGGYNEQF
>many|TRBJ1-2|.|TRBV12-3/TRBV12-4|13
ASSFPPGANYGYT